This is a list of T cell receptor beta chains from one sample in a study of T cell responses to AZD1222 COVID-19 vaccine. Method: immunoSEQ multiplex PCR; TCRdb's copy keeps in-frame clones and lacks some. The profile shows around 70,000 clones, nearly 90% of them singletons. Specimen: peripheral blood, collected 28 days after the second AZD1222 dose. All receptors come from an adult who received the AZD1222 COVID-19 vaccine. The CDR3 runs from the conserved cysteine through the conserved F or W. A D gene is named only where the DNA matches it firmly. Not all rows give a size; the values are once, few, many and, for expanded clones, a class.

clone_size: .
j_call: TRBJ2-2
d_call: .
v_call: TRBV21-1
cdr3_nt: TGTGCCAGCAGCAAAGACTGGGGCACCGGGGAGCTGTTTTTT
cdr3_aa: CASSKDWGTGELFF

clone_size: .
j_call: TRBJ1-2
d_call: TRBD1
v_call: TRBV6-5
cdr3_nt: TGTGCCAGCAGTTACCGGGACAGCGGGGGCTACACCTTC
cdr3_aa: CASSYRDSGGYTF

clone_size: .
j_call: TRBJ2-1
d_call: TRBD2
v_call: TRBV6-5
cdr3_nt: TGTGCCAGCAGACAAGCGGGAGGTACGGATGAGCAGTTCTTC
cdr3_aa: CASRQAGGTDEQFF

clone_size: .
j_call: TRBJ1-2
d_call: .
v_call: TRBV20-1
cdr3_nt: TGCAGTGCTCGTCAGAACTATGGCTACACCTTC
cdr3_aa: CSARQNYGYTF

clone_size: .
j_call: TRBJ2-7
d_call: .
v_call: TRBV3-1/TRBV3-2
cdr3_nt: TGTGCCAGCAGTCAAGATAGGTACGAGCAGTACTTC
cdr3_aa: CASSQDRYEQYF

clone_size: many
j_call: TRBJ2-7
d_call: TRBD1
v_call: TRBV9
cdr3_nt: TGTGCCAGCAGCGTAGAGGGACAGACCTACGAGCAGTACTTC
cdr3_aa: CASSVEGQTYEQYF

clone_size: few
j_call: TRBJ2-7
d_call: .
v_call: TRBV11-2
cdr3_nt: TGTGCCAGCAGCTGGACAGACTACGAGCAGTACTTC
cdr3_aa: CASSWTDYEQYF

clone_size: .
j_call: TRBJ1-5
d_call: .
v_call: TRBV14
cdr3_nt: TGTGCCAGCAGCCAAGGGAATCAGCCCCAGCATTTT
cdr3_aa: CASSQGNQPQHF

clone_size: .
j_call: TRBJ1-3
d_call: .
v_call: TRBV4-2
cdr3_nt: TGTGCCAGCCGGGACCTAACTGGAAACACCATATATTTT
cdr3_aa: CASRDLTGNTIYF

clone_size: .
j_call: TRBJ1-5
d_call: .
v_call: TRBV7-8
cdr3_nt: TGTGCCAGCAGCTGGTTACCGGGACTCGGCAGCAATCAGCCCCAGCATTTT
cdr3_aa: CASSWLPGLGSNQPQHF

clone_size: few
j_call: TRBJ2-1
d_call: .
v_call: TRBV19
cdr3_nt: TGTGCCAGTAGTCCTCAGGACGCCAGCTCCTACAATGAGCAGTTCTTC
cdr3_aa: CASSPQDASSYNEQFF

clone_size: once
j_call: TRBJ1-5
d_call: .
v_call: TRBV19
cdr3_nt: TGTGCCAGTAGCCCAAAGGGGACGGGGCTTAGCAATCAGCCCCAGCATTTT
cdr3_aa: CASSPKGTGLSNQPQHF

clone_size: .
j_call: TRBJ1-4
d_call: .
v_call: TRBV7-2
cdr3_nt: TGTGCCAGCAGCTTCAACCCCCTAACAACTAATGAAAAACTGTTTTTT
cdr3_aa: CASSFNPLTTNEKLFF

clone_size: few
j_call: TRBJ2-7
d_call: TRBD2
v_call: TRBV15
cdr3_nt: TGTGCCACCAGCCTAGCGGGAGACTACGAGCAGTACTTC
cdr3_aa: CATSLAGDYEQYF

clone_size: few
j_call: TRBJ1-2
d_call: .
v_call: TRBV4-3
cdr3_nt: TGCGCCAGCAGCCAAGAGCCCTCAGGGATGTATGGCTACACCTTC
cdr3_aa: CASSQEPSGMYGYTF

clone_size: .
j_call: TRBJ2-5
d_call: .
v_call: TRBV27
cdr3_nt: TGTGCCAGCAGACAGGGTATGGTTGGAGAGACCCAGTACTTC
cdr3_aa: CASRQGMVGETQYF

clone_size: .
j_call: TRBJ2-1
d_call: TRBD2
v_call: TRBV7-6
cdr3_nt: TGTGCCAGCAGCTTAAAGTCTGGCGGGACTACAAACTCCTACAATGAGCAGTTCTTC
cdr3_aa: CASSLKSGGTTNSYNEQFF

clone_size: .
j_call: TRBJ1-4
d_call: .
v_call: TRBV6-5
cdr3_nt: TGTGCCAGCAGGGAGGGACCGCTTACGCGGAAACTGTTTTTT
cdr3_aa: CASREGPLTRKLFF

clone_size: .
j_call: TRBJ1-6
d_call: .
v_call: TRBV9
cdr3_nt: TGTGCCAGCAGCCCCGCCTCCTATAATTCACCCCTCCACTTT
cdr3_aa: CASSPASYNSPLHF

clone_size: .
j_call: TRBJ1-5
d_call: TRBD1
v_call: TRBV30
cdr3_nt: TGTGCCTGGAGAAGGCAGGGGGCAATGTATCAGCCCCAGCATTTT
cdr3_aa: CAWRRQGAMYQPQHF

clone_size: medium-sized
j_call: TRBJ1-5
d_call: TRBD1
v_call: TRBV27
cdr3_nt: TGTGCCAGCAGCCCCGGGACAGGGGAGCAGCCCCAGCATTTT
cdr3_aa: CASSPGTGEQPQHF

clone_size: few
j_call: TRBJ1-1
d_call: .
v_call: TRBV14
cdr3_nt: TGTGCCAGCAGCCAATCCCTCATGGACACTGAAGCTTTCTTT
cdr3_aa: CASSQSLMDTEAFF

clone_size: .
j_call: TRBJ1-1
d_call: .
v_call: TRBV2
cdr3_nt: TGTGCCAGCAGGGATTGGGCGAACACTGAAGCTTTCTTT
cdr3_aa: CASRDWANTEAFF

clone_size: .
j_call: TRBJ1-3
d_call: TRBD1
v_call: TRBV30
cdr3_nt: TGTGCGCTCGGGGGACAGAGCATCTCTGGAAACACCATATATTTT
cdr3_aa: CALGGQSISGNTIYF

clone_size: .
j_call: TRBJ1-4
d_call: .
v_call: TRBV4-1
cdr3_nt: TGCGCCAGCAGCCAACCCCACAGAGAAAGTGAAAAACTGTTTTTT
cdr3_aa: CASSQPHRESEKLFF

clone_size: .
j_call: TRBJ2-1
d_call: TRBD2
v_call: TRBV7-3
cdr3_nt: TGTGCCAGCAGCTCTAGCGGGGTGCCCCACAATGAGCAGTTCTTC
cdr3_aa: CASSSSGVPHNEQFF

clone_size: once
j_call: TRBJ2-7
d_call: TRBD1
v_call: TRBV19
cdr3_nt: TGTGCCAGTAGGGCCGACAGGGGCGAGCAGTACTTC
cdr3_aa: CASRADRGEQYF

clone_size: .
j_call: TRBJ1-2
d_call: .
v_call: TRBV11-2
cdr3_nt: TGTGCCAGCAGTAATGAGAGGAATGGCTACACCTTC
cdr3_aa: CASSNERNGYTF